Below, 15 T cell receptor beta chains from the same sample are listed, as sequenced in a study of long-term antiretroviral therapy in people with HIV. Version v3.0 of the immunoSEQ assay was performed at survey level. Only in-frame clones appear in the TCRdb table, and some are missing; sequencing was by immunoSEQ multiplex PCR. The sample includes 45,000 or so clones, about 95% of them seen just once. The sample was unsorted PBMCs, taken 3.7 years after starting antiretroviral therapy. The source of these receptors is a woman aged 45-60 years with HIV.

This chain connects TRBV5-1 to TRBJ1-3; weak D call: TRBD1 (6 bases). V lost 4 bases, J lost 0 bases, and 17 bases lay in between. From germline, CDR1 is SGHRS and CDR2 YFSETQ. This CDR3 comprises 17 residues. CDR3 protein: CASSHATGAVSGNTIYF. The DNA of the CDR3 is TGCGCCAGCAGCCACGCGACGGGGGCCGTCTCTGGAAACACCATATATTTT.

The DNA of the CDR3 is TGTGCCAGCAGTTTGACAGGGCCGAACACTGAAGCTTTCTTT. This encodes CASSLTGPNTEAFF. V and J are TRBV27 and TRBJ1-1; TRBD1 aligns across 7 bases. Germline loops: CDR1 MNHEY, CDR2 SMNVEV (reference sequence). J was trimmed by 1 base and V by 3 bases; bases with no gene match: 2. There are 14 residues in the CDR3.

This rearrangement joins TRBV5-1 to TRBJ1-1; 7 nucleotides align to TRBD1. Germline loops: CDR1 SGHRS, CDR2 YFSETQ. V shed 4 bases and J 1 base; nucleotides not matched to a gene: 4. CDR3 size: 14 residues. CDR3 region: CASSGHRGNTEAFF. The CDR3 nucleotides read TGCGCCAGCAGCGGGCACAGGGGGAACACTGAAGCTTTCTTT.

The chain carries TRBV7-3 and TRBJ1-1; perhaps TRBD1 as D (5 bases). Germline CDR1 is SGHTA and CDR2 is FQGTGA. This CDR3 has 13 residues. The ends were cut back, 1 base at V and 10 bases at J, with 13 bases in the middle. Written as DNA, the CDR3 is TGTGCCAGCAGCTTAATCGGGGGGGAAGTAGCTTTCTTT. It yields the protein CASSLIGGEVAFF. The whole variable domain, remainder taken from reference TRBV7-3 and TRBJ1-1, is GAGVSQTPSNKVTEKGKYVELRCDPISGHTALYWYRQSLGQGPEFLIYFQGTGAADDSGLPNDRFFAVRPEGSVSTLKIQRTERGDSAVYLCASSLIGGEVAFFGQGTRLTVV.

The V gene is TRBV27, the J gene TRBJ1-2, with TRBD1 identical over 10 bases. CDR1 and CDR2 (germline): MNHEY, SMNVEV (reference sequence). This CDR3 contains 15 residues. Losses at the gene ends were 5 bases for V and 6 bases for J; bases not matched to a gene: 9. The CDR3 loop is CASSPRTGGRDGYTF. The CDR3 nucleotides are TGTGCCAGCAGTCCACGGACAGGGGGTAGAGATGGCTACACCTTC.

There are a few counts of this clone. The CDR3 is CASSSRTGTKTGELFF. The CDR3 nucleotides read TGCGCCAGCAGCAGTCGGACAGGGACAAAGACCGGGGAGCTGTTTTTT. The chain combines TRBV5-1 with TRBJ2-2; 8 bases map to TRBD1. V lost 4 bases and J lost 5; bases outside the gene matches: 10. The CDR3 is made up of 16 amino acids. Germline V lookup: CDR1 SGHRS, CDR2 YFSETQ.

The V and J genes are TRBV2 and TRBJ1-1; no clear D. With 6 bases removed from V and 2 bases from J, the gap between germline ends came to 13 bases. This CDR3 is 14 amino acids long. Germline CDR1 SNHLY, CDR2 FYNNEI. The CDR3 loop is CASRGRSRNTEAFF. In DNA form, the CDR3 reads TGTGCCAGCAGGGGCAGAAGCCGAAACACTGAAGCTTTCTTT.

V gene TRBV5-4 combines with J gene TRBJ2-5, with D tentatively TRBD1 (5 bases). CDR1 and CDR2 from the germline V gene are SGHNT and YYREEE (reference sequence). Trimming took 4 bases from V and 0 from J, leaving 10 bases between them. This CDR3 spans 14 amino acids. CDR3 residues: CASSPTGYQETQYF. The CDR3 DNA is TGTGCCAGCAGCCCCACAGGTTACCAAGAGACCCAGTACTTC.

V is TRBV6-5 and J is TRBJ1-5; TRBD1 agrees at 10 bases. The germline V gene encodes CDR1 MNHEY and CDR2 SVGAGI. The J segment lost 4 bases and the V segment lost 6 bases, leaving 3 bases of the junction unmatched. This CDR3 has 14 residues. This CDR3 is CASSRQGANQPQHF. As DNA, the CDR3 is TGTGCCAGCAGCCGACAGGGGGCTAATCAGCCCCAGCATTTT.

The V call is TRBV6-1, the J call TRBJ1-1; TRBD1 might be the D (6 bases). The ends were cut back, 0 bases at V and 1 base at J, with 12 bases in the middle. The CDR3 totals 16 residues. From germline, CDR1 is MNHNS and CDR2 SASEGT. The CDR3, as DNA: TGTGCCAGCAGTGAAGCCCGGACAGTCCCGAACACTGAAGCTTTCTTT. Its protein product is CASSEARTVPNTEAFF.

This chain joins TRBV5-6 and TRBJ2-1; D might be TRBD2 (6 bases). The CDR3 length is 15 residues. CDR1 SGHDT and CDR2 YYEEEE come from the germline V gene. Trimming took 1 base from V and 3 from J, leaving 11 bases between them. CDR3 sequence: CASSLSGEYYNEQFF. Written as DNA, the CDR3 is TGTGCCAGCAGCTTGTCGGGGGAGTACTACAATGAGCAGTTCTTC.

The chain has TRBV6-5 and TRBJ2-1; tentatively, D is TRBD2 (6 bases). V gave up 2 bases and J gave up 4 bases, with 6 bases separating them. Germline V gene lookup returns CDR1 MNHEY and CDR2 SVGAGI. This CDR3 is built from 13 residues. The CDR3 DNA reads TGTGCCAGCAGTTACCGGGGGTACAATGAGCAGTTCTTC. It translates to CASSYRGYNEQFF.

V gene TRBV7-2 combines with J gene TRBJ1-2; TRBD1 is a possible D gene (6 bases). This CDR3 region has 15 residues. Trimming pared 0 bases from V and 5 bases from J, leaving 13 bases between. Germline V gene data show CDR1 as SGHTA and CDR2 as FQGNSA. The CDR3, as DNA: TGTGCCAGCAGCTTAGCGAGCGAGGGGGTATATGGCTACACCTTC. It yields the protein CASSLASEGVYGYTF.

This clone was seen just once. The chain carries TRBV13 and TRBJ2-7; D is uncertain. The germline V gene encodes CDR1 PRHDT and CDR2 FYEKMQ (reference sequence). V lost 0 bases to trimming and J lost 2 bases, with 5 bases between them. The CDR3 is made up of 13 amino acids. The CDR3 is CASSLGRTYEQYF. The CDR3, as DNA: TGTGCCAGCAGCTTAGGCCGTACCTACGAGCAGTACTTC. Based on the CDR3 plus reference TRBV13 and TRBJ2-7, the full variable domain is AAGVIQSPRHLIKEKRETATLKCYPIPRHDTVYWYQQGPGQDPQFLISFYEKMQSDKGSIPDRFSAQQFSDYHSELNMSSLELGDSALYFCASSLGRTYEQYFGPGTRLTVT.

The J gene is TRBJ2-7, the V gene TRBV27; tentatively, D is TRBD1 or TRBD2 (7 bases each). The germline gives CDR1 MNHEY, CDR2 SMNVEV (reference sequence). V gave up 5 bases and J gave up 3 bases, with 17 bases separating them. CDR3 length equals 15 residues. The CDR3 bases are TGTGCCAGCAGTCCACAGGGGAGGGGGAACTACGAGCAGTACTTC. Translation gives CASSPQGRGNYEQYF.